This is a list of T cell receptor beta chains from one sample in a study of cytomegalovirus exposure and HLA in healthy donors. Clones were read by immunoSEQ multiplex PCR, and TCRdb kept only the in-frame ones, dropping some. The sample holds around 160,000 clones, roughly nine tenths seen once. The specimen was PBMCs. The origin of the receptors is a woman under 30 in good health and CMV-seropositive. The CDR3 runs from the conserved cysteine through the conserved F or W. A D gene is named only where the DNA matches it firmly. Only part of the rows carry a size: once, few, many, or a class if the clone is expanded.

v_gene,d_gene,j_gene,abundance,CDR3aa,CDR3nt
TRBV18,-,TRBJ2-3,-,CASSSQRETYTDTQYF,TGTGCCAGCTCCTCACAAAGAGAGACATACACAGATACGCAGTATTTT
TRBV28,-,TRBJ1-2,once,CASSFTPNYGYTF,TGTGCCAGCTCCTTTACACCTAACTATGGCTACACCTTC
TRBV7-7,-,TRBJ2-2,-,CASSAGTLNTGELFF,TGTGCCAGCAGCGCCGGGACATTGAACACCGGGGAGCTGTTTTTT
TRBV18,-,TRBJ2-7,-,CASSPPRSVGPQYF,TGTGCCAGCTCACCACCACGCTCGGTGGGGCCACAGTACTTC
TRBV19,-,TRBJ1-2,-,CASSMAAENYGYTF,TGTGCCAGTAGTATGGCGGCGGAGAACTATGGCTACACCTTC
TRBV7-6,-,TRBJ2-2,-,CASSFETTGTGELFF,TGTGCCAGCAGCTTTGAGACTACCGGCACCGGGGAGCTGTTTTTT
TRBV7-9,-,TRBJ2-1,-,CASSLVPAFVQFF,TGTGCCAGCAGCTTAGTCCCTGCGTTCGTACAGTTCTTC
TRBV7-9,TRBD2,TRBJ2-1,once,CASSLSPAGGKEQFF,TGTGCCAGCAGCTTATCACCAGCGGGAGGGAAAGAGCAGTTCTTC
TRBV30,-,TRBJ2-3,-,CAWSVPSVRDTQYF,TGTGCCTGGAGTGTACCATCGGTGAGGGATACGCAGTATTTT
TRBV6-5,-,TRBJ2-7,-,CADQFRLREQYF,TGTGCCGATCAGTTCAGGCTTCGGGAGCAGTACTTC
TRBV4-3,TRBD1,TRBJ2-7,-,CASSQGAAGGWSGQYF,TGCGCCAGCAGCCAAGGCGCGGCAGGGGGTTGGTCCGGACAGTACTTC
TRBV6-5,TRBD1,TRBJ1-3,-,CASSSTGGSGNTIYF,TGTGCCAGCAGCTCCACAGGGGGATCTGGAAACACCATATATTTT
TRBV4-1,-,TRBJ2-7,-,CASSQDQRPGDEQYF,TGCGCCAGCAGCCAAGATCAGAGGCCCGGAGACGAGCAGTACTTC
TRBV5-4,TRBD2,TRBJ2-2,-,CASSHASGGASGELFF,TGTGCCAGCAGCCACGCTAGCGGGGGGGCGTCCGGGGAGCTGTTTTTT
TRBV19,-,TRBJ2-1,-,CASASWNEQFF,TGTGCCAGTGCGAGCTGGAATGAGCAGTTCTTC
TRBV13,TRBD2,TRBJ2-3,once,CASSSQGGLAADTQYF,TGTGCCAGCAGCTCTCAGGGTGGACTAGCTGCAGATACGCAGTATTTT
TRBV5-1,TRBD2,TRBJ2-3,-,CASSLAAGANTDTQYF,TGCGCCAGCAGCTTGGCAGCGGGGGCGAACACAGATACGCAGTATTTT
TRBV18,TRBD1,TRBJ1-2,-,CASSPRQGGYTF,TGTGCCAGCTCACCTCGACAGGGTGGCTACACCTTC
TRBV19,TRBD2,TRBJ2-7,-,CASSMWSGGRSYEQYF,TGTGCCAGTAGTATGTGGAGCGGGGGAAGATCCTACGAGCAGTACTTC
TRBV6-8,-,TRBJ2-5,-,CASSQDTQETQYF,TGTGCCAGCAGTCAGGACACCCAAGAGACCCAGTACTTC
TRBV29-1,-,TRBJ2-2,once,CSATRRDILLVDQGVFGPRELFF,TGCAGCGCCACGCGACGGGACATCCTTCTGGTGGACCAAGGAGTGTTCGGTCCCCGGGAGCTGTTTTTT
TRBV19,TRBD1,TRBJ1-3,few,CATTGGVSGNTIYF,TGTGCCACTACAGGGGGCGTAAGTGGAAACACCATATATTTT
TRBV29-1,TRBD1,TRBJ2-7,-,CSVYLDRAYEQYF,TGCAGCGTCTACCTGGACAGGGCCTACGAGCAGTACTTC
TRBV7-8,TRBD1,TRBJ2-2,-,CASSWDRDRAISSGELFF,TGTGCCAGCAGCTGGGACCGGGACAGAGCAATAAGTAGCGGGGAGCTGTTTTTT
TRBV7-9,TRBD2,TRBJ2-7,-,CASSLALSGAGFSYEQYF,TGTGCCAGCAGCTTAGCTCTATCGGGAGCGGGGTTCTCCTACGAGCAGTACTTC